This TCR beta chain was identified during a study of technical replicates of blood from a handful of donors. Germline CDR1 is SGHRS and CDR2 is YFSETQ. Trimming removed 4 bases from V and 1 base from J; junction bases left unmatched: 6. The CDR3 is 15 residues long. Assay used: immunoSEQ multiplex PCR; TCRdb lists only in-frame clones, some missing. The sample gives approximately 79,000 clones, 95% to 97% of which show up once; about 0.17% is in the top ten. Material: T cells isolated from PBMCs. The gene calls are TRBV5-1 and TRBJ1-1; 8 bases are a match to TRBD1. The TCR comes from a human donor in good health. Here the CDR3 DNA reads TGCGCCAGCAGCGGGGGACAGGCCACGAACACTGAAGCTTTCTTT. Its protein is CASSGGQATNTEAFF.